Listed here are 10 T cell receptor beta chains from one sample, sequenced in a study of blood T cell repertoires in COVID-19. TCRdb's copy holds only in-frame clones and misses some; the assay was immunoSEQ multiplex PCR. The table shows roughly 250,000 clones, with approximately 86% occurring only once. The specimen was peripheral blood. The receptors here all came from a human donor with COVID-19, enrolled during active disease. The donor label of this sample is uncertain.

The chain is built from TRBV5-1 and TRBJ2-3; 7 positions agree with TRBD2. Germline V CDR1 and CDR2: SGHRS, YFSETQ. V dropped 1 base and J dropped 1; count of bases not matched to a gene: 9. This CDR3 has 17 residues. CDR3: CASSLIGGGPGTDTQYF. For the CDR3, the DNA is TGCGCCAGCAGCTTGATCGGGGGAGGGCCCGGCACAGATACGCAGTATTTT.

This chain joins TRBV29-1 and TRBJ2-1, with TRBD1 matching over 10 bases. The CDR3 is 14 amino acids. Trimming removed 7 bases from V and 2 bases from J; junction bases left unmatched: 5. Germline values: CDR1 SQVTM, CDR2 ANQGSEA. The CDR3 DNA reads as TGCAGCGGTGGGACAGGGGCGGCCTACAATGAGCAGTTCTTC. This gives the protein CSGGTGAAYNEQFF.

The rearrangement links TRBV28 to TRBJ1-5, with 9 bases aligning to TRBD1. The CDR3 loop spans 16 amino acids. Germline CDR1 is MDHEN and CDR2 is SYDVKM. Unmatched junction bases numbered 11, after V lost 5 bases and J lost 6 bases. This chain's CDR3 is CASSAPGTGLGQPQHF. CDR3 nucleotide sequence: TGTGCCAGCAGTGCCCCCGGGACAGGGCTTGGTCAGCCCCAGCATTTT.

This clone has a single count. The chain combines TRBV19 with TRBJ2-1; D call uncertain. The CDR3 is 13 residues long. Trimming left V 4 bases short and J 4 bases short, with 8 bases between. Germline V CDR1 and CDR2: LNHDA, SQIVND (reference sequence). CDR3 sequence (DNA): TGTGCCAGTAGTAACTTTGGTTACAATGAGCAGTTCTTC. This gives the protein CASSNFGYNEQFF.

V is TRBV7-9 and J is TRBJ1-1, with D possibly TRBD1 on 6 matching bases. Germline values: CDR1 SEHNR, CDR2 FQNEAQ (reference sequence). V lost 5 bases, J lost 2 bases, and 12 bases lay in between. The CDR3 extends over 14 amino acids. The CDR3 reads CASSRGDTNTEAFF. As DNA, the CDR3 is TGTGCCAGCAGCCGAGGGGACACCAACACTGAAGCTTTCTTT.

Only a few counts were recorded for this clone. The gene calls are TRBV29-1 and TRBJ1-1, with TRBD1 identical over 7 bases. The CDR3 contains 15 residues. Trimming removed 4 bases from V and 2 bases from J; junction bases left unmatched: 10. Germline V gives CDR1 SQVTM, CDR2 ANQGSEA. The CDR3 DNA is TGCAGCGTTGTCCCCCCGAAGGGGGCAAACACTGAAGCTTTCTTT. This sequence encodes CSVVPPKGANTEAFF.

The chain joins TRBV5-1 to TRBJ1-1, with a weak D call TRBD1 (6 bases). This CDR3 has 15 amino acids. Trimming removed 0 bases at V and 4 bases at J, with 13 bases between. The germline CDR1 and CDR2 sequences are SGHRS and YFSETQ. The CDR3 loop reads CASSLGAGAGTEAFF. In nucleotides, the CDR3 is TGCGCCAGCAGCTTGGGGGCAGGGGCAGGCACTGAAGCTTTCTTT.

The J gene is TRBJ1-2, the V gene TRBV25-1, with 8 bases aligning to TRBD1. The CDR3 extends over 14 amino acids. J was trimmed by 4 bases and V by 4 bases; bases with no gene match: 5. Germline values: CDR1 MGHDK, CDR2 SYGVNS. Here the CDR3 DNA reads TGTGCCAGCAGTGTCCCAGGGGGCGCCTATGGCTACACCTTC. It yields the protein CASSVPGGAYGYTF.

The chain recombines TRBV9 with TRBJ1-5; perhaps TRBD1 as D (5 bases). Trimming left V 3 bases short and J 3 bases short, with 10 bases between. The CDR3 covers 14 residues. Germline V lookup: CDR1 SGDLS, CDR2 YYNGEE. The DNA of the CDR3 is TGTGCCAGCAGCGGGGGCCGCGCCAATCAGCCCCAGCATTTT. Translation: CASSGGRANQPQHF.

A single count supports this clone. The gene calls are TRBV29-1 and TRBJ2-3; tentatively, D is TRBD2 (7 bases). In germline, CDR1 is SQVTM, CDR2 ANQGSEA. The CDR3 is 14 residues long. V was clipped by 4 bases and J by 4 bases, with 15 bases between them. This CDR3 is CSVVWGGGADTQYF. The CDR3 DNA reads TGCAGCGTTGTTTGGGGAGGGGGGGCAGATACGCAGTATTTT.